These 21 T cell receptor beta chains were sequenced from one sample in a study of blood T cell repertoires in COVID-19. Repertoires were generated with immunoSEQ multiplex PCR, while TCRdb's copy carries only in-frame clones and drops some. The sample lists more than 110,000 clones, 85% to 90% occurring once. The sample was peripheral blood. These TCRs come from a human donor in a cohort sampled during active COVID-19.

The rearrangement uses TRBV29-1 and TRBJ2-7; the match to TRBD2 covers 7 bases. CDR3 size: 13 residues. Per germline, CDR1 SQVTM and CDR2 ANQGSEA. V lost 7 bases, J lost 4 bases, and 10 bases stayed unmatched. Written as DNA, the CDR3 is TGCAGCGCCCGTGGCGGGAGCATGTACGAGCAGTACTTC. It is translated as CSARGGSMYEQYF.

V usage is TRBV29-1 and J usage is TRBJ1-1; TRBD1 is a possible D gene (5 bases). The ends were cut back, 4 bases at V and 6 bases at J, with 21 bases in the middle. The CDR3 has 15 residues. Germline V lookup: CDR1 SQVTM, CDR2 ANQGSEA. The CDR3 loop is CSVARDWGPSAEAFF. CDR3 DNA: TGCAGCGTTGCCCGGGACTGGGGCCCCTCGGCTGAAGCTTTCTTT.

The chain recombines TRBV19 with TRBJ1-1; TRBD1 might be the D (5 bases). The CDR3 is 16 residues long. The germline CDR1 and CDR2 sequences are LNHDA and SQIVND (reference sequence). The ends were cut back, 3 bases at V and 1 base at J, with 15 bases in the middle. CDR3 loop: CASSIQGQPQNTEAFF. CDR3 DNA sequence: TGTGCCAGTAGTATTCAGGGCCAGCCACAGAACACTGAAGCTTTCTTT.

This rearrangement joins TRBV28 to TRBJ1-4, with 7 positions matching TRBD1. CDR1 is MDHEN and CDR2 is SYDVKM in the germline V gene. V was clipped by 3 bases and J by 8 bases; unmatched bases: 15. The CDR3 runs to 17 residues. CDR3 residues: CASSFSPRDSKNEKLFF. The CDR3 nucleotides read TGTGCCAGCAGTTTCTCCCCACGGGACAGCAAGAACGAAAAACTGTTTTTT.

V gene TRBV6-5 combines with J gene TRBJ2-2, with D perhaps TRBD2 (7 bases). Trimming left V 0 bases short and J 5 bases short, with 10 bases between. This CDR3 contains 15 residues. CDR1 and CDR2 from the germline V gene are MNHEY and SVGAGI. The chain's CDR3 is CASSYSRGGTGELFF. DNA for the CDR3: TGTGCCAGCAGTTACTCGAGGGGGGGTACCGGGGAGCTGTTTTTT.

The J gene is TRBJ1-5, the V gene TRBV10-3, with D hard to call. CDR1 is ENHRY, CDR2 SYGVKD, per germline. This CDR3 is 13 amino acids long. V was trimmed by 7 bases and J by 1 base, leaving 8 bases between them. CDR3 region: CAITARSNQPQHF. The CDR3 coding sequence is TGTGCCATCACCGCCCGGAGCAATCAGCCCCAGCATTTT.

The chain uses TRBV6-1 and TRBJ1-4; D gene ambiguous. Germline CDR1 reads MNHNS; CDR2 reads SASEGT. CDR3 length: 14 residues. Deletions cut 3 bases from V and 5 bases from J, with 10 bases between. The CDR3 DNA reads TGTGCCAGCAGTGAGGTCGGGTTCAATGAAAAACTGTTTTTT. It codes for CASSEVGFNEKLFF.

The J gene is TRBJ2-1, the V gene TRBV6-5; the match to TRBD2 covers 10 bases. Trimming cost V 4 bases and J 6 bases; bases outside gene matches: 6. The CDR3 length is 15 residues. Germline V gives CDR1 MNHEY, CDR2 SVGAGI. The CDR3 DNA is TGTGCCAGCAGTTTGGAGCGGGGGGGCCGCAATGAGCAGTTCTTC. Translated: CASSLERGGRNEQFF.

This chain connects TRBV6-4 to TRBJ2-3, with 15 bases lining up with TRBD2. V was clipped by 3 bases and J by 0 bases; unmatched bases: 7. The germline V gene encodes CDR1 MRHNA and CDR2 SNTAGT. This CDR3 spans 19 amino acids. CDR3 amino acids: CASSEDGTSGGQSTDTQYF. CDR3 DNA sequence: TGTGCCAGCAGTGAGGACGGGACTAGCGGGGGGCAAAGCACAGATACGCAGTATTTT.

The V gene is TRBV19, the J gene TRBJ2-2; D not resolved. This CDR3 spans 13 amino acids. Trimming removed 7 bases from V and 3 bases from J, with 9 bases in between. Germline CDR1 and CDR2: LNHDA and SQIVND (reference sequence). The CDR3, as DNA: TGTGCCAGTACCTGGTCAGACACCGGGGAGCTGTTTTTT. Translation: CASTWSDTGELFF.

This chain links TRBV12-3 or TRBV12-4 with TRBJ1-1; D is ambiguous. This CDR3 has 13 residues. V lost 3 bases, J lost 6 bases, and 11 bases lay in between. CDR3 sequence (DNA): TGTGCCAGCAGTTTTCGGGGTAGCTCTGAAGCTTTCTTT. Encoded protein: CASSFRGSSEAFF.

The table lists this clone with a few counts. J is TRBJ1-1 and V is TRBV7-8; tentatively, D is TRBD1 (5 bases). Trimming pared 5 bases from V and 1 base from J, leaving 11 bases between. CDR3 length: 14 amino acids. Germline values: CDR1 SGHVS, CDR2 FQNEAQ. This chain's CDR3 is CASSGREGNTEAFF. The CDR3 DNA sequence: TGTGCCAGCAGCGGCAGGGAGGGGAACACTGAAGCTTTCTTT.

This chain joins TRBV19 and TRBJ1-6; D is unresolved. The germline V gene has CDR1 LNHDA and CDR2 SQIVND (reference sequence). V dropped 3 bases and J dropped 12 bases, with 12 bases sitting between them. This CDR3 has 13 amino acids. CDR3 nucleotides: TGTGCCAGTAGTATGCGTACTGGTGAACCCCTCCACTTT. This gives the protein CASSMRTGEPLHF.

The V and J genes are TRBV5-1 and TRBJ1-3; maybe TRBD1 (5 bases). The CDR3 runs to 14 residues. The V end lost 4 bases, the J end lost 4 bases, and 12 bases lay between the germline ends. CDR1 and CDR2 from the germline V gene are SGHRS and YFSETQ. CDR3 DNA sequence: TGCGCCAGCAGCAGCCAGGGTGCAGGAAACACCATATATTTT. Translating it yields CASSSQGAGNTIYF. Complete variable domain (other parts from reference TRBV5-1 and TRBJ1-3): KAGVTQTPRYLIKTRGQQVTLSCSPISGHRSVSWYQQTPGQGLQFLFEYFSETQRNKGNFPGRFSGRQFSNSRSEMNVSTLELGDSALYLCASSSQGAGNTIYFGEGSWLTVV.

This clone is a singleton in its sample. The chain joins TRBV6-2 or TRBV6-3 to TRBJ2-2; TRBD2 matches 13 bases. The V gene end was trimmed by 4 bases and the J gene end by 6 bases; junction bases not matched to a gene: 5. CDR1 and CDR2 from the germline V gene are MNHEY and SVGEGT. The CDR3 loop spans 16 amino acids. The CDR3 DNA is TGTGCCAGCAGTTTTCGACTAGCGGGAGGCCCCGGGGAGCTGTTTTTT. It is translated as CASSFRLAGGPGELFF.

This clone was found once. The CDR3 region is CASSWTGEGYTF. CDR3 nucleotides: TGTGCCAGCAGCTGGACAGGGGAAGGCTACACCTTC. The rearrangement links TRBV7-9 to TRBJ1-2; 9 bases map to TRBD1. V shed 4 bases, J shed 8 bases, and the junction held 2 bases outside the gene matches. The CDR3 length is 12 residues. Germline V gives CDR1 SEHNR, CDR2 FQNEAQ (reference sequence).

This clone has more than one count but fewer than ten. The chain links TRBV28 to TRBJ1-1, with 10 bases identical to TRBD1. This CDR3 contains 20 residues. V gave up 6 bases and J gave up 0 bases; unmatched junction bases: 19. Germline V gene sequence: CDR1 MDHEN, CDR2 SYDVKM. This CDR3 reads CASSPRGTGAWPAMNTEAFF. CDR3 sequence (DNA): TGTGCCAGCAGCCCACGGGGGACAGGGGCCTGGCCGGCGATGAACACTGAAGCTTTCTTT.

This chain connects TRBV5-1 to TRBJ2-5; TRBD1 matches at 9 bases. This CDR3 is built from 17 residues. Germline V gene sequence: CDR1 SGHRS, CDR2 YFSETQ. J gave up 4 bases and V 0 bases, and 10 bases lay outside the gene matches. CDR3 sequence reads: CASSLGTGVPQRETQYF. The DNA for the CDR3 is TGCGCCAGCAGCTTGGGGACAGGGGTCCCCCAAAGAGAGACCCAGTACTTC.

V and J are TRBV2 and TRBJ2-7; weak D call: TRBD1 (6 bases). Germline CDR1 and CDR2: SNHLY and FYNNEI. This CDR3 has 13 amino acids. V lost 8 bases and J lost 2, with 13 bases in between. DNA for the CDR3: TGTGCCAGCCGGCCGAACAGGGCCTACGAGCAGTACTTC. Its translation: CASRPNRAYEQYF. Variable domain in full (rest from reference TRBV2 and TRBJ2-7): EPEVTQTPSHQVTQMGQEVILRCVPISNHLYFYWYRQILGQKVEFLVSFYNNEISEKSEIFDDQFSVERPDGSNFTLKIRSTKLEDSAMYFCASRPNRAYEQYFGPGTRLTVT.

The chain uses TRBV7-2 and TRBJ2-5; 8 bases align to TRBD2. J was trimmed by 9 bases and V by 1 base; bases with no gene match: 10. The germline gives CDR1 SGHTA, CDR2 FQGNSA. This CDR3 has 15 residues. CDR3 nucleotide sequence: TGTGCCAGCAGCTTAGATTGGACTAGCTTTTTTCCCCAGTACTTC. As protein: CASSLDWTSFFPQYF.

DNA of the CDR3: TGTGCCACCTCCGTCCGGGGAGCCGATAATTCACCCCTCCACTTT. This encodes CATSVRGADNSPLHF. V is TRBV15 and J is TRBJ1-6; D unclear. Germline CDR1 and CDR2: LNHNV and YYDKDF (reference sequence). The CDR3 loop spans 15 amino acids. The V gene lost 8 bases and the J gene lost 5 bases, with 16 bases spanning the gap.